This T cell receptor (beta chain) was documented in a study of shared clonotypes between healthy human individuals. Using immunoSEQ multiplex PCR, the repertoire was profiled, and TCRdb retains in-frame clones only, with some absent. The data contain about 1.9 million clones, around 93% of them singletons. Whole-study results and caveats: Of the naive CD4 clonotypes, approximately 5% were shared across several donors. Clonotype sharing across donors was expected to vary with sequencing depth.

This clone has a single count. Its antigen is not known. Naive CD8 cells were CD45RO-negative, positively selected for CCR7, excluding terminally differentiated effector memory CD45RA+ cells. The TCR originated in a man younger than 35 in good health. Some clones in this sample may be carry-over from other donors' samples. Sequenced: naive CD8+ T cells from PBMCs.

CDR3 in DNA: TGTGCCAGCAGCCTACGGGAGAACTCCTACAATGAGCAGTTCTTC. It specifies CASSLRENSYNEQFF. The chain carries TRBV4-2 and TRBJ2-1, with D possibly matching TRBD2 (6 bases). V was pared by 4 bases and J by 0 bases, with 10 bases between. Per germline, CDR1 LGHNA and CDR2 YNFKEQ. The CDR3 runs 15 residues.